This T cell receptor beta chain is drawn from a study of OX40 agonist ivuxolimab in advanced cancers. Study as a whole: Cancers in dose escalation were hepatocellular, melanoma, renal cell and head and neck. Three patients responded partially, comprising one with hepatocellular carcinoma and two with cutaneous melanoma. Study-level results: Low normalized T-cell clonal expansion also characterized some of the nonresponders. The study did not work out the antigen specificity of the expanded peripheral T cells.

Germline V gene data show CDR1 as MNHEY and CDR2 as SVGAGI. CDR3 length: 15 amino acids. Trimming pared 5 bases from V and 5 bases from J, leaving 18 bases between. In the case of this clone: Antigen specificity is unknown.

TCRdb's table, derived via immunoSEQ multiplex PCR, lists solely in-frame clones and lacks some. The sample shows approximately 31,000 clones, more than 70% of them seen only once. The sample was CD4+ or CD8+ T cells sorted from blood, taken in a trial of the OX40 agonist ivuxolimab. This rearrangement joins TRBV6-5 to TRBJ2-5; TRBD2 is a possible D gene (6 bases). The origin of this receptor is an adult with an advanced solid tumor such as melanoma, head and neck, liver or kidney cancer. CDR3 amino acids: CASSPVNGGVETQYF. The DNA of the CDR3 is TGTGCCAGCAGTCCGGTTAACGGGGGTGTGGAGACCCAGTACTTC.